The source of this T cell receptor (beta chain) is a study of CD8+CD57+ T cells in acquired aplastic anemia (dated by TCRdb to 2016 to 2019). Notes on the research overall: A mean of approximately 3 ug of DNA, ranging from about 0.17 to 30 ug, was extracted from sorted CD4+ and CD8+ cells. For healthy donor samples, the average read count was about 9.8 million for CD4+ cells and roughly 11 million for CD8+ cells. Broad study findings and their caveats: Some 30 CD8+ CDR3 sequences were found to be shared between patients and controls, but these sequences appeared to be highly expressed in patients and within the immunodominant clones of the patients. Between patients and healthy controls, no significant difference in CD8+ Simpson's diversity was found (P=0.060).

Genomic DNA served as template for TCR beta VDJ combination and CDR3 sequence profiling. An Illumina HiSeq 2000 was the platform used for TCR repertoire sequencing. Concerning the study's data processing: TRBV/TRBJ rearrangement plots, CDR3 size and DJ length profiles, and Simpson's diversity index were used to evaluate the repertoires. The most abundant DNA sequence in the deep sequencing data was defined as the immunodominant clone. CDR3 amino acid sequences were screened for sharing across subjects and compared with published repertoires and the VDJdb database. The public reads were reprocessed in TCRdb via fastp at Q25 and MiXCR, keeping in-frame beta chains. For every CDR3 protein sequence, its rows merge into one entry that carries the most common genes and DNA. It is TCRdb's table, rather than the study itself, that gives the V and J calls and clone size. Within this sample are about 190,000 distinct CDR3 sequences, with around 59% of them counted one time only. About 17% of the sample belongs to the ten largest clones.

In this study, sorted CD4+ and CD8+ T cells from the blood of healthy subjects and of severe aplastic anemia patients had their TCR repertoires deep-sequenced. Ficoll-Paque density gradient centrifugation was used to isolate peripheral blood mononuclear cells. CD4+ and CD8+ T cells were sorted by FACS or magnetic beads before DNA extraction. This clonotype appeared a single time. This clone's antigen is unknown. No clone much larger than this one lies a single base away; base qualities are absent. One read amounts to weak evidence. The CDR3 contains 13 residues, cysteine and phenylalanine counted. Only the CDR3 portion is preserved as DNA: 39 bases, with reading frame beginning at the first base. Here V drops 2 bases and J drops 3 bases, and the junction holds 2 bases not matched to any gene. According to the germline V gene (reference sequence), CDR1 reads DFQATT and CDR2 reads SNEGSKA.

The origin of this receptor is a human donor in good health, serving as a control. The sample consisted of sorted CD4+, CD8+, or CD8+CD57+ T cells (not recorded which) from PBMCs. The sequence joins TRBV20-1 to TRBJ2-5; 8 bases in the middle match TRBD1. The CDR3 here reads CSARRQGKETQYF. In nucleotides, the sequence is TGCAGTGCTAGAAGACAGGGGAAAGAGACCCAGTACTTC.